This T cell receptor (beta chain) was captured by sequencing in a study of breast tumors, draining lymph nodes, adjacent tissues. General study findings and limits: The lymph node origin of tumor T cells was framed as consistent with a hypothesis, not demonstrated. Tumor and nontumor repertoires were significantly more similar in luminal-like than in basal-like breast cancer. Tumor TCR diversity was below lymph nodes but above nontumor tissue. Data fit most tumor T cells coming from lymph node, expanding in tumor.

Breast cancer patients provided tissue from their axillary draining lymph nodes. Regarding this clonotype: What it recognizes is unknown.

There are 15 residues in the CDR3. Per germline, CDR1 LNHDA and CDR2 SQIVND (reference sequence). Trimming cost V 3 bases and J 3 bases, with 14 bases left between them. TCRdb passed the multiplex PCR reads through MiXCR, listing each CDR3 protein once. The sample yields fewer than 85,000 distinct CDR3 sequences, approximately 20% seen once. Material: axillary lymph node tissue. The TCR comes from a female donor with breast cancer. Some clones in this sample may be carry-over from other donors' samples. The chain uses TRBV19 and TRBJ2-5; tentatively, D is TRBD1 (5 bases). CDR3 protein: CASSIGVLREETQYF. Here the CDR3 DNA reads TGTGCCAGTAGTATTGGTGTCCTCAGGGAAGAGACCCAGTACTTC.